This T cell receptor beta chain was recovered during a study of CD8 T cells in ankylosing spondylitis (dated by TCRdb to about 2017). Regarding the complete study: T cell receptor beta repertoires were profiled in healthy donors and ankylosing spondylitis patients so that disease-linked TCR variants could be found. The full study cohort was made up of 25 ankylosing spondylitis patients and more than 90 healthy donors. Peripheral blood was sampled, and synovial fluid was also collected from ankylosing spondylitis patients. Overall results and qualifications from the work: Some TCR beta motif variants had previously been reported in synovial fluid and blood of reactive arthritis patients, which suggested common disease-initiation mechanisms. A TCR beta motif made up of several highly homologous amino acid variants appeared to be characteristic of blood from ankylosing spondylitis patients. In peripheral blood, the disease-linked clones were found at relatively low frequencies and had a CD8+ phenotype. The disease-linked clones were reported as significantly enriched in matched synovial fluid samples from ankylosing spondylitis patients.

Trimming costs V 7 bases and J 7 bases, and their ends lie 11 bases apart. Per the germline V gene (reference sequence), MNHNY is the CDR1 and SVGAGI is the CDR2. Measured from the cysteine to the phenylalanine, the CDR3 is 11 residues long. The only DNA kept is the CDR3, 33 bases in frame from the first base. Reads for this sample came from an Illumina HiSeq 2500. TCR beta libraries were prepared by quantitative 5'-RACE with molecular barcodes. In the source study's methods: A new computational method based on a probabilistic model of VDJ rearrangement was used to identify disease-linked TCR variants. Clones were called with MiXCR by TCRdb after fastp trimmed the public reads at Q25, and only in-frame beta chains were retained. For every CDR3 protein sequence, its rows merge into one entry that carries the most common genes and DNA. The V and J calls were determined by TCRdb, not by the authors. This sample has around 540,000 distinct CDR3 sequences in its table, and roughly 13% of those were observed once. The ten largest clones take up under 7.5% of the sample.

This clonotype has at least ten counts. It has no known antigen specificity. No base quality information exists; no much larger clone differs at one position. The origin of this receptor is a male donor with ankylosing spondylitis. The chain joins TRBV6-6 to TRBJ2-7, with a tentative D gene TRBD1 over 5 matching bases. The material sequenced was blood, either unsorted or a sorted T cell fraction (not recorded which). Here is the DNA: TGTGCCAGCACTCAGGGTTATGAGCAGTACTTC. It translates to CASTQGYEQYF.